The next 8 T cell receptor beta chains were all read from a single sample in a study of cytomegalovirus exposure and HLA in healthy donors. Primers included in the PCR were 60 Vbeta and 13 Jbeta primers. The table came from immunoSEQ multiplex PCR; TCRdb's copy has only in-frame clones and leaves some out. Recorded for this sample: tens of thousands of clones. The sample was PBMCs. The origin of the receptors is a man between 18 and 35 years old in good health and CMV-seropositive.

The CDR3 reads CASIPRTGYNEQFF. Written as DNA, the CDR3 is TGTGCCAGCATCCCTCGGACAGGGTACAATGAGCAGTTCTTC. This sequence joins TRBV7-9 and TRBJ2-1; 8 bases are shared with TRBD1. Germline assignment: CDR1 SEHNR and CDR2 FQNEAQ (reference sequence). V gave up 7 bases and J gave up 4 bases; unmatched junction bases: 6. The CDR3 has 14 residues.

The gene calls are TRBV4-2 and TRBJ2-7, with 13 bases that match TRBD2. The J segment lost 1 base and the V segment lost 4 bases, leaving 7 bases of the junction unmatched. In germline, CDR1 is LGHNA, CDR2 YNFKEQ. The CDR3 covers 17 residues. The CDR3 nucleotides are TGTGCCAGCAGCCGGACTAGCGGGAGTAGTGGATCCTACGAGCAGTACTTC. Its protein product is CASSRTSGSSGSYEQYF.

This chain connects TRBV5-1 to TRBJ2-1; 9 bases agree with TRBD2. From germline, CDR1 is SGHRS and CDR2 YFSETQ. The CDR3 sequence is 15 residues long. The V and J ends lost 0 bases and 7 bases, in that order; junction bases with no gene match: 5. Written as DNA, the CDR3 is TGCGCCAGCAGCTTGGATCGGCTAGCGGGAAATGAGCAGTTCTTC. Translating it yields CASSLDRLAGNEQFF.

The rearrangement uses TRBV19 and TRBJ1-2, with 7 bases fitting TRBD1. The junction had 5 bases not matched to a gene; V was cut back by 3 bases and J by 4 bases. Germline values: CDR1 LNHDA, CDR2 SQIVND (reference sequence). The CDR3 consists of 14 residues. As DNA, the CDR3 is TGTGCCAGTAGTATTAGGGGACAGCTCTATGGCTACACCTTC. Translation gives CASSIRGQLYGYTF.

CDR3 sequence (DNA): TGTGCCTGGAGTACGTCTAGCGGGAGGCAAGAGACCCAGTACTTC. This codes for CAWSTSSGRQETQYF. This rearrangement joins TRBV30 to TRBJ2-5, with 11 bases that match TRBD2. V lost 2 bases and J lost 2; bases outside the gene matches: 4. The germline V gene encodes CDR1 GTSNPN and CDR2 SVGIG (reference sequence). The CDR3 runs 15 residues.

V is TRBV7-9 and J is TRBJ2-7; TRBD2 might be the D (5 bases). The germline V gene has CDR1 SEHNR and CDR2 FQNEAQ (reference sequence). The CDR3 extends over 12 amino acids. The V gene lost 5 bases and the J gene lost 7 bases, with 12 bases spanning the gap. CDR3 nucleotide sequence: TGTGCCAGCAGCAGGACGTCGGGGGAGCAGTACTTC. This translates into CASSRTSGEQYF.

The CDR3 sequence: CASSPVGPSSYNSPLHF. DNA of the CDR3: TGTGCCAGCAGTCCCGTGGGCCCCAGCTCCTATAATTCACCCCTCCACTTT. The chain uses TRBV25-1 and TRBJ1-6; D unresolved. The CDR3 sequence is 17 residues long. Germline-derived CDR1 and CDR2 are MGHDK and SYGVNS. With 5 bases removed from V and 0 bases from J, the gap between germline ends came to 14 bases.

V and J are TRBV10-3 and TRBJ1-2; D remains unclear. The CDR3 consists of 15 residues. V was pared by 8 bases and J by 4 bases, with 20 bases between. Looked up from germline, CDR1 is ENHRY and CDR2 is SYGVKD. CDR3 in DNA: TGTGCCATCCCCGGGGAGGGTCCAACACCCTATGGCTACACCTTC. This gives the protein CAIPGEGPTPYGYTF.